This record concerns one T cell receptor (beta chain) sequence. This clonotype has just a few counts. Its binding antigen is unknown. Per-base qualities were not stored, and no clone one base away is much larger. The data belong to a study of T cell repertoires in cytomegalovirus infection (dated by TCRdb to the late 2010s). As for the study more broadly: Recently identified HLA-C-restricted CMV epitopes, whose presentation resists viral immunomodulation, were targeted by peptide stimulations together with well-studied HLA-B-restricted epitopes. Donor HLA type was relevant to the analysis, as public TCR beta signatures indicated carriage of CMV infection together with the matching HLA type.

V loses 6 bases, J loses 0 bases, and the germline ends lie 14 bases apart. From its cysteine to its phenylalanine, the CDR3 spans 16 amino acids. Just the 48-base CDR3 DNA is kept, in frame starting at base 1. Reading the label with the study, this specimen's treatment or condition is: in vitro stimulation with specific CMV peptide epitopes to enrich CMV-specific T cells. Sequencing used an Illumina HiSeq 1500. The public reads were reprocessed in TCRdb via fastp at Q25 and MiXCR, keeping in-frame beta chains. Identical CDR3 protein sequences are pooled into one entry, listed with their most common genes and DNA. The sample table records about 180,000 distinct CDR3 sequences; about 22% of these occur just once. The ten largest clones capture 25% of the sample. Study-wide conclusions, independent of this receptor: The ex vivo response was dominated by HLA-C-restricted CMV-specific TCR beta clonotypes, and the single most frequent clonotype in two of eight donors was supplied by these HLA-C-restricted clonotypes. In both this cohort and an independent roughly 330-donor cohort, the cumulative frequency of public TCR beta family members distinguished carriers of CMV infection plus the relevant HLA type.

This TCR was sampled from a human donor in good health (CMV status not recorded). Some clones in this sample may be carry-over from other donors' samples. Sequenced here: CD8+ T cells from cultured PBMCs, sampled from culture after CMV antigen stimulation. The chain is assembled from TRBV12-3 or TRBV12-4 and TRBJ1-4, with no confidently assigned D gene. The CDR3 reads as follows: CASSPDKEATNEKLFF. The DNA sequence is TGTGCCAGCAGCCCAGACAAAGAGGCAACTAATGAAAAACTGTTTTTT.